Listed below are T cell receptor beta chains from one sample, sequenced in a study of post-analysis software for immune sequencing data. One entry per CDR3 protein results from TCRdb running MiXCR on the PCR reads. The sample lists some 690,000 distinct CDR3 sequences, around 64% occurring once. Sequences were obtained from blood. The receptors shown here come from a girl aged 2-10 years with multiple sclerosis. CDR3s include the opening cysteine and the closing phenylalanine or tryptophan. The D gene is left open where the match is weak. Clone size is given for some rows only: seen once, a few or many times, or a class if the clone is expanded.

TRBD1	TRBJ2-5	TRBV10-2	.	CASKNRGETQYF	TGCGCCAGCAAAAACAGGGGAGAGACCCAGTACTTC
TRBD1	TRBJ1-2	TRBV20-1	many	CSAGKGTGQGYTF	TGCAGTGCTGGGAAGGGGACAGGGCAGGGCTACACCTTC
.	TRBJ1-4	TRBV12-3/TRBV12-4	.	CASSPLSRGEEKLFF	TGTGCCAGCAGTCCCCTCTCGAGGGGTGAGGAAAAACTGTTTTTT
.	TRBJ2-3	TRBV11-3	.	CASSLDSWGGRTDTQYF	TGTGCCAGCAGCTTAGATTCGTGGGGGGGCCGCACAGATACGCAGTATTTT
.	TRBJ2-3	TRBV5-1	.	CASSPDSNTQYF	TGCGCCAGCAGCCCGGACTCAAATACGCAGTATTTT
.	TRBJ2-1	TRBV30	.	CAWSFVTSMGNEQFF	TGTGCCTGGAGTTTTGTAACTAGTATGGGCAATGAGCAGTTCTTC
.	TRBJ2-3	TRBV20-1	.	CSAVTGSSDTQYF	TGCAGTGCGGTAACAGGGAGCTCAGATACGCAGTATTTT
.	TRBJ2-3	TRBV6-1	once	CASSEDSYSTDTQYF	TGTGCCAGCAGTGAAGACAGCTATAGCACAGATACGCAGTATTTT
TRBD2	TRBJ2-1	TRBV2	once	CASSTGTSGSPYNEQFF	TGTGCCAGCAGTACCGGGACTAGCGGGAGTCCCTACAATGAGCAGTTCTTC
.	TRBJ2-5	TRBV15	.	CATSRDLQETQYF	TGTGCCACCAGCAGAGATCTACAAGAGACCCAGTACTTC
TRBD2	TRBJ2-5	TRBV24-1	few	CATSDPRGGTQETQYF	TGTGCCACCAGTGACCCCCGGGGGGGGACCCAAGAGACCCAGTACTTC
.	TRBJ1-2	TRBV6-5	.	CASSYRKQYSYGYTF	TGTGCCAGCAGTTACCGAAAACAGTACTCCTATGGCTACACCTTC
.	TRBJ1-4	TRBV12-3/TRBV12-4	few	CASSPREFNEKLFF	TGTGCCAGCAGTCCCCGGGAATTTAATGAAAAACTGTTTTTT
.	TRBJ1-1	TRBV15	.	CATSRDFPGTEAFF	TGTGCCACCAGCAGAGATTTTCCGGGGACTGAAGCTTTCTTT
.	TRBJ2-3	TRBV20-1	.	CSWTKAQGSDTQYF	TGCAGCTGGACAAAGGCCCAGGGGTCAGATACGCAGTATTTT
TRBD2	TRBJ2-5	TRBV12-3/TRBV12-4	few	CASRRGEETQYF	TGTGCCAGCAGGCGGGGGGAAGAGACCCAGTACTTC
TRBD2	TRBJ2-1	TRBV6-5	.	CATASGTENEQFF	TGTGCCACTGCCAGCGGGACTGAGAATGAGCAGTTCTTC
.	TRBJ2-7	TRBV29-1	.	CSATDSSYEQYF	TGCAGCGCTACCGACAGCTCCTACGAGCAGTACTTC
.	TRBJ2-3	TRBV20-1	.	CSTRNTQLSTDTQYF	TGCAGTACTAGAAATACCCAACTAAGCACAGATACGCAGTATTTT
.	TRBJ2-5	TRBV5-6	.	CASSLWVQETQYF	TGTGCCAGCAGTCTGTGGGTACAAGAGACCCAGTACTTC
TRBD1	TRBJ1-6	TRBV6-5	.	CASSFATGGTTSPLHF	TGTGCCAGCAGTTTTGCGACAGGGGGCACGACTTCACCCCTCCACTTT
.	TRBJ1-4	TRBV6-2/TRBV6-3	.	CATRAHSGLNEKLFF	TGTGCCACAAGAGCACACAGTGGCCTTAATGAAAAACTGTTTTTT
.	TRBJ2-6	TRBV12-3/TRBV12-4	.	CASSSPRWDWGSGANVLTF	TGTGCCAGCAGTTCCCCGAGGTGGGATTGGGGATCTGGGGCCAACGTCCTGACTTTC
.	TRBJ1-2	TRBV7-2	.	CASSFTGHLYGYTF	TGTGCCAGCAGCTTCACGGGACACCTCTATGGCTACACCTTC